This T cell receptor (beta chain) was sequenced during a study of brain T cells in children with intractable seizures. The sample's time point: blood from clinic visit 5 months post-surgery; TSC patient then seizure free. About this clone: Its antigen is unidentified.

Findings and limits, study-wide: Pre- and post-surgery blood differed in depth, so pre-surgery absences may be undersampling.

Repertoires were generated with immunoSEQ multiplex PCR, while TCRdb's copy carries only in-frame clones and drops some. The table shows about 340,000 clones, with more than 85% occurring only once. Germline CDR1 reads SGHDT; CDR2 reads YYEEEE. The germline V and J ends were trimmed by 6 bases and 4 bases, with 12 bases remaining between them. This CDR3 has 13 amino acids. This rearrangement joins TRBV5-6 to TRBJ2-3, with D uncertain. This clonotype was sampled from a boy in the first two years of life with tuberous sclerosis and intractable seizures. The sequencing used peripheral blood, collected around 5 months after surgery. The CDR3 spells CASTTVAPDTQYF. Written as DNA, the CDR3 is TGTGCCAGCACCACAGTGGCCCCAGATACGCAGTATTTT.